This TCR beta chain comes out of a study of blood T cell repertoires in COVID-19. At the level of the study: Collection of acute and convalescent COVID-19 samples took place in the United States, Italy and Spain.

How the authors handled the data: Cell counts per sample came from amplifying reference gene primers. The protocol was immunoSEQ multiplex PCR, while the TCRdb copy is restricted to in-frame clones and leaves out a portion. That table furnishes V, J and clone size, whereas the DNA furnished D and trimming. Here the sample spans approximately 210,000 clones, 75% to 90% being singletons. V lost 5 bases, J lost 2 bases, and 12 bases lay in between. The CDR3 loop spans 14 amino acids. Germline loops: CDR1 SEHNR, CDR2 FQNEAQ (reference sequence). Specimen: peripheral blood. This receptor was obtained from a human donor in a cohort sampled during active COVID-19. The genes are TRBV7-9 and TRBJ1-1; TRBD1 might be the D (5 bases). CDR3 coding DNA: TGTGCCAGCAGCCCTAGCGGGGGAAACACTGAAGCTTTCTTT. It is translated as CASSPSGGNTEAFF.